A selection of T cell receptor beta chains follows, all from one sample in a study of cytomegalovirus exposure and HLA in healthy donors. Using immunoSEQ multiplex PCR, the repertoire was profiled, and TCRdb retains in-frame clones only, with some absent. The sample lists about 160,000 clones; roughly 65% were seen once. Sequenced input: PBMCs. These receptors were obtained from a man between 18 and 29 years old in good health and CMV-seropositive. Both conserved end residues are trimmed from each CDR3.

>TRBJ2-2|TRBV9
ASSVPGTGELF
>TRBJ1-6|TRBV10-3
AISVDRDNSPLH
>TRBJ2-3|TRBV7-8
ASSLYQGDTQY
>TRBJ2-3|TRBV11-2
ASSFRQGATDTQY
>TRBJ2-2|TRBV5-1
ASSWPLAGGTNTGELF
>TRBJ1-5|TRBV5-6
ASSLYRAGSPQH
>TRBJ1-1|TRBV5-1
ASRLDPQGPEAF
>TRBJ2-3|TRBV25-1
ASSDIRDRLGANTQY
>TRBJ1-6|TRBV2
ASSVARTDNSPLH
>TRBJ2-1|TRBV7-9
ASRSDSNEQF
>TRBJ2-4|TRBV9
ASSYGTGGNIQY
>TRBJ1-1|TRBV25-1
ASSWTGMNTEAF
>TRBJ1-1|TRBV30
AWSGTGGSTEAF
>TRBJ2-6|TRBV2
ASHRTNSGANVLT
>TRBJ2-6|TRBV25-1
ASTSRGSGANVLT
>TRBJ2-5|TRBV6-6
ASSSLLQAQETQY
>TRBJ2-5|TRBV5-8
ASKVWGGLRPQY
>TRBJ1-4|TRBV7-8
ASSLQGAGEKLF
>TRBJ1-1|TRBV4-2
ASSQVGTAGTEAF
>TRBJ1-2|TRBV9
ASSVVMGQPYGYT
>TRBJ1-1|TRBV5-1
ASSLGGQGNTEAF
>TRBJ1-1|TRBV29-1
SAQGQGEAF
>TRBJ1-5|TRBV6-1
ASSEGLKYSNQPQH
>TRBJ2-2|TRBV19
ASSIRVGELF
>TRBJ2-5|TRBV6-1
ASSEGLAGGLGETQY
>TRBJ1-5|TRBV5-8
ASSWGTGSNQPQH
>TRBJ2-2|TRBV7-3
ASSINPSGGAAGELF
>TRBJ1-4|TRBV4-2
ASSRTGDSNEKLF
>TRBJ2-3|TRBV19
ASTPGQAQGSTQY
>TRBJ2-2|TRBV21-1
ASSKEGVSGHNTGELF
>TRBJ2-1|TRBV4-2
ASSQSGGGRRGAGNEQF